This is a list of T cell receptor beta chains from one sample in a study of cytomegalovirus exposure and HLA in healthy donors. The protocol was immunoSEQ multiplex PCR, while the TCRdb copy is restricted to in-frame clones and leaves out a portion. Here the sample spans hundreds of thousands of clones, more than 60% being singletons. Material for sequencing was PBMCs. All receptors derive from a man between 35 and 55 years old in good health and CMV-seronegative. The CDR3 runs from the conserved cysteine through the conserved F or W. D genes are given only for firm matches. Where a row states a size, it is once, few, many or the class of an expanded clone; other rows omit it.

v_gene,abundance,j_gene,d_gene,CDR3aa,CDR3nt
TRBV30,NA,TRBJ2-1,TRBD2,CAWSSGLAGGNEQFF,TGTGCCTGGAGTTCGGGACTAGCGGGCGGGAATGAGCAGTTCTTC
TRBV7-6,NA,TRBJ2-1,TRBD1,CASSLRQGGPYNEQFF,TGTGCCAGCAGCTTAAGACAGGGTGGGCCCTACAATGAGCAGTTCTTC
TRBV4-1,NA,TRBJ2-2,TRBD2,CASTEGTSGNTGELFF,TGCGCCAGCACCGAAGGGACTAGCGGCAACACCGGGGAGCTGTTTTTT
TRBV7-8,once,TRBJ2-1,TRBD2,CASSLGGRAVDEQFF,TGTGCCAGCAGCTTAGGCGGGAGGGCCGTAGATGAGCAGTTCTTC
TRBV11-2,NA,TRBJ2-5,NA,CASSLELGRETQHF,TGTGCCAGCAGCTTAGAACTGGGAAGGGAGACCCAGCACTTC
TRBV5-1,NA,TRBJ2-7,NA,CASSLEPMESYEQYF,TGCGCCAGCAGCTTGGAGCCCATGGAGTCCTACGAGCAGTACTTC
TRBV6-1,NA,TRBJ1-5,NA,CASSTGNQPQHF,TGTGCCAGCAGTACAGGCAATCAGCCCCAGCATTTT
TRBV9,NA,TRBJ2-3,TRBD2,CASSAAASGLRSTDTQYF,TGTGCCAGCAGCGCCGCCGCCTCGGGACTACGTAGCACAGATACGCAGTATTTT
TRBV11-1,NA,TRBJ2-3,TRBD2,CASSSGTSGSDTQYF,TGTGCCAGCAGCTCCGGGACTAGCGGGAGCGATACGCAGTATTTT
TRBV15,NA,TRBJ2-7,TRBD1,CATSRGRGGDRLGEQYF,TGTGCCACCAGCAGAGGGCGCGGAGGGGACAGGCTGGGTGAGCAGTACTTC
TRBV7-8,NA,TRBJ2-7,TRBD1,CASSLAIGDRNF,TGTGCCAGCAGCTTAGCAATAGGGGACAGGAACTTC
TRBV5-8,NA,TRBJ1-3,NA,CASSLQGRGNTIYF,TGTGCCAGCAGCTTACAGGGTCGTGGAAACACCATATATTTT
TRBV5-1,NA,TRBJ1-1,NA,CASSLDGPPGTEAFF,TGCGCCAGCAGCTTGGATGGACCCCCGGGAACTGAAGCTTTCTTT
TRBV7-9,NA,TRBJ1-2,TRBD1,CASRDLVHRGLQNGYTF,TGTGCCAGCAGAGATTTGGTTCACAGGGGGCTGCAGAACGGCTACACCTTC
TRBV5-1,few,TRBJ2-1,TRBD2,CASSDSGRALNEQFF,TGCGCCAGCAGCGATAGCGGGAGGGCCCTCAATGAGCAGTTCTTC
TRBV5-1,once,TRBJ2-1,TRBD1,CASSLSRTGVGEQFF,TGCGCCAGCAGCTTAAGCCGGACAGGAGTCGGTGAGCAGTTCTTC
TRBV6-6,few,TRBJ1-1,NA,CASSATGFQTEAFF,TGTGCCAGCAGTGCGACCGGGTTCCAGACTGAAGCTTTCTTT
TRBV9,NA,TRBJ1-5,TRBD1,CASSTSTGANQPQHF,TGTGCCAGCAGCACCTCGACAGGGGCCAATCAGCCCCAGCATTTT
TRBV28,NA,TRBJ2-5,TRBD1,CASSLGQPGETQYF,TGTGCCAGCAGCTTGGGACAGCCGGGAGAGACCCAGTACTTC
TRBV7-2,once,TRBJ2-1,TRBD2,CASSFRAGGISSYNEQFF,TGTGCCAGCAGCTTTCGGGCGGGAGGGATCAGCTCCTACAATGAGCAGTTCTTC